Sequencing of this T cell receptor (beta chain) was carried out in a study of Ad26.COV2.S vaccination and SARS-CoV-2 variants (dated by TCRdb to 2020 to 2022). Context from the whole study: Donors in the vaccine arm were drawn from COV1001, a phase I-IIa trial of Ad26.COV2.S in healthy adults that was multicentre, randomized, double-blind and placebo-controlled. Investigators did not know the trial group allocation while performing experiments and assessing outcomes. TCRbeta repertoire sequencing was used to assess the specificity and breadth of SARS-CoV-2-reactive T cell receptors after Ad26.COV2.S vaccination. Ad26.COV2.S was administered intramuscularly at 5 x 10^10 or 1 x 10^11 viral particles, either as a single shot or as two shots given 56 days apart. A total of some 30 samples were included in the TCR-sequenced set, comprising around 19 Ad26.COV2.S vaccine recipients, 5 placebo recipients and 8 SARS-CoV-2 convalescent individuals. Trial participants were randomized into five groups of five, in which low-dose or high-dose Ad26.COV2.S was given once or twice, or placebo was given on both occasions.

The immunoSEQ Assay was used to sequence TCRbeta CDR3 regions. After extraction, genomic DNA underwent amplification by bias-controlled multiplex PCR, followed by high-throughput sequencing. Per the source publication's procedure: To quantify the absolute abundance of every unique TCRbeta CDR3 region, sequences were collapsed and filtered. T cell fraction was estimated by normalization of TCRbeta template counts to usable DNA, with usable DNA being measured through amplification of reference genes present in all nucleated cells. Repertoire TCRs were annotated as SARS-CoV-2-specific when V gene, CDR3 amino acid sequence and J gene were exactly matched to a known reactive TCR set. The reference SARS-CoV-2 TCR set was derived from MIRA and filtered for enrichment in COVID-19-positive ImmuneCODE repertoires, a step that removed public or cross-reactive TCRs. Drawing on the MIRA antigens, annotated TCRs were analysed further at the level of specific ORF or position within ORF. Breadth was defined as annotated unique rearrangements over total unique productive rearrangements; depth was the summed frequency of those rearrangements. Two-sided Wilcoxon rank-sum tests were applied when comparing TCR breadth between groups. Not all clones reach the TCRdb copy of this immuneACCESS table, which keeps in-frame sequences only. Checked studies attribute under half of the gap to unresolved V genes and leave the rest unexplained. That table furnishes V, J and clone size, whereas the DNA furnished D and trimming. This sample holds more than 300,000 clones; about 86% were observed only once. 1.9% of the sample is held by the ten biggest clonotypes.

What the study reported, not specific to this receptor: Substantial breadth of spike-specific CD8+ and CD4+ T cell responses was reported after vaccination. Vaccine and placebo recipients had comparable non-spike TCR breadth, which fits with the vaccine containing only spike. According to the authors, total T cell responses may have been underestimated by the TCR breadth and depth analyses. Spike-specific TCR breadth was higher in Ad26.COV2.S recipients than in placebo recipients (P = 0.0014). The study lacked the statistical power to compare responses across vaccine doses or regimens.

After removal of 0 bases from V and 1 base from J, the junction retains 9 bases not matched to a gene. Its CDR3 holds 20 amino acids, cysteine through phenylalanine. The sequence is cut down to CDR3 DNA, 60 bases in frame from base 1. The germline V gene sets CDR1 to SGHTA and CDR2 to FQGNSA. The sample holds a few counts of this clone. No cognate antigen has been identified for it. Qualities for individual bases were not recorded, and no much larger clone is one base off. The meaning of the sample's treatment or condition label: around 19 received Ad26.COV2.S at low or high dose, single or two shots; roughly 5 received placebo; per-sample allocation not given. For vaccine and placebo recipients, the sequenced repertoires came from samples collected on day 63 after the first injection. Cohort 1b enrolled about 25 adults aged 18-55 years at a single site in Boston, USA, between 29 July and 7 August 2020. Ad26.COV2.S consisted of a replication-incompetent adenovirus type 26 vector by which a prefusion-stabilized SARS-CoV-2 spike protein from the original Wuhan strain was expressed.

The TCR originated in a person aged 18-65 years who received the Ad26.COV2.S COVID-19 vaccine or a placebo. The source material was peripheral blood, sampled in a trial of Ad26.COV2.S vaccine versus placebo. The V gene is TRBV7-2 and the J gene is TRBJ2-1, with 13 middle bases fitting TRBD2. The CDR3 reads as follows: CASSLAVLAGGLGSYNEQFF. The DNA is as follows: TGTGCCAGCAGCTTAGCAGTACTAGCGGGGGGGCTAGGGTCCTACAATGAGCAGTTCTTC.